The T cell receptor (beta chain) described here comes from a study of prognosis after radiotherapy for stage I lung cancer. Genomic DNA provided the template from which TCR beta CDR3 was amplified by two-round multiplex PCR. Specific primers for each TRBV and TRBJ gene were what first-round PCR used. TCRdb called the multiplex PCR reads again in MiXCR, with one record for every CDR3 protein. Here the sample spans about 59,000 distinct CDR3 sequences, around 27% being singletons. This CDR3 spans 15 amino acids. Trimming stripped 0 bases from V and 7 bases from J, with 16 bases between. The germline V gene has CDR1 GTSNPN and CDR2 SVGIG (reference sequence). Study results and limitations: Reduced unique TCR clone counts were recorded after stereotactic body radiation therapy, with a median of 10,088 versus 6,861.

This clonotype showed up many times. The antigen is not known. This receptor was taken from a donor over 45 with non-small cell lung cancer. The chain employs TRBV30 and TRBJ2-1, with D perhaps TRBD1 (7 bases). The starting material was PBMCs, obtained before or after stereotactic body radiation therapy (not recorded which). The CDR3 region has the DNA TGTGCCTGGAGTGTTTGGAGGGGGCTTGGTAATGAGCAGTTCTTC. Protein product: CAWSVWRGLGNEQFF.